This TCR beta chain appears in the sequencing data of a study of T cell repertoires in cytomegalovirus infection. Study-wide background: Carrying CMV and the relevant HLA type showed in public TCR beta signatures. General observations from the study: In two of eight donors, the top clonotype was HLA-C-restricted CMV-specific. Carriage of CMV together with the relevant HLA was identifiable through cumulative public TCR beta family frequency.

The CDR3 sequence is 13 residues long. CDR1 is DFQATT, CDR2 SNEGSKA, per germline (reference sequence). Trimming took 3 bases from V and 2 from J, leaving 10 bases between them. A note on this clonotype: What it binds is unknown.

TCRdb redid the calling of the reads with MiXCR, one entry per CDR3 protein. Of 160,000 or so distinct CDR3 sequences in the sample, roughly 17% were seen once. The clonotype was recovered from a human donor in good health (CMV status not recorded). Some clones in this sample may be carry-over from other donors' samples. Sequences were obtained from CD8+ T cells from PBMCs. The V gene is TRBV20-1, the J gene TRBJ1-2; no definite D call. The chain's CDR3 is CSASNWENYGYTF. CDR3 sequence (DNA): TGCAGTGCTAGTAACTGGGAGAACTATGGCTACACCTTC.